Listed here are 9 T cell receptor beta chains from one sample, sequenced in a study of T-cell reconstitution after alpha-beta-depleted transplantation in children. The TCRbeta library was prepared with unique molecular identifiers. TCRdb used MiXCR to reprocess the PCR reads, holding one entry per CDR3 protein. The table records 250,000 to 300,000 distinct CDR3 sequences, around 10% of them present only once. The source material was peripheral blood, sampled 180 days after TCRalphabeta/CD19-depleted stem cell transplant. Receptors originate from a male patient between 2 and 9 years old who had a stem cell transplant for chronic granulomatous disease, so the T cells may come from the graft donor.

This clonotype was seen a few times. The chain links TRBV5-4 to TRBJ2-7, with 15 bases fitting TRBD2. J lost 6 bases, V lost 5 bases, and 9 bases had no gene match. There are 16 residues in the CDR3. Germline V lookup: CDR1 SGHNT, CDR2 YYREEE (reference sequence). The DNA for the CDR3 is TGTGCCAGCAGTGGGGGACTAGCGGGAGGTGTCGGCGAGCAGTACTTC. This sequence encodes CASSGGLAGGVGEQYF.

As for this clonotype: This clone may be a read error of a much larger clone one base away. J is TRBJ1-1 and V is TRBV6-2 or TRBV6-3, with a weak D call TRBD1 (6 bases). From germline, CDR1 is MNHEY and CDR2 SVGEGT. The CDR3 totals 12 residues. The CDR3 sequence: CPSSYRETEAFF. CDR3 sequence (DNA): TGTCCCAGCAGTTACAGGGAAACTGAAGCTTTCTTT.

In its sample, this clonotype was seen many times. This chain links TRBV20-1 with TRBJ2-4; D is possibly TRBD2 (5 bases). Trimming pared 0 bases from V and 2 bases from J, leaving 11 bases between. Germline lookup yields CDR1 DFQATT and CDR2 SNEGSKA (reference sequence). The CDR3 totals 15 residues. CDR3 coding DNA: TGCAGTGCTAGAGACGGGGAACGCTCCAAAAACATTCAGTACTTC. This sequence encodes CSARDGERSKNIQYF.

This clonotype was counted at least ten times. V and J are TRBV18 and TRBJ1-5; D is possibly TRBD1 (6 bases). Germline loops: CDR1 KGHSH, CDR2 LQKENI. Deletions cut 2 bases from V and 8 bases from J, with 19 bases between. There are 16 residues in the CDR3. The DNA for the CDR3 is TGTGCCAGCTCACCAGACCCAGTTGGGGGCTGGGAGCCCCAGCATTTT. Translating gives CASSPDPVGGWEPQHF.

On this clonotype: This may be a read error: a much more frequent sequence differs by one nucleotide. The chain has TRBV4-1 and TRBJ2-7, with TRBD1 as a possible D gene (6 bases). V lost 1 base and J lost 6, with 16 bases in between. Germline V CDR1 and CDR2: MGHRA, YSYEKL. The CDR3 is 15 amino acids. The CDR3 coding sequence is TGCGCCAGCAGCCAAGTACAGGGAGCGATCTCCGAGCAGTACTTC. Encoded protein: CASSQVQGAISEQYF.

About this clonotype: A much more abundant neighbour one base away suggests this may be a read error. This chain links TRBV5-5 with TRBJ2-3; weak D call: TRBD1 (5 bases). The CDR3 covers 14 residues. Germline CDR1 is SGHKS and CDR2 is YYEKEE (reference sequence). The CDR3 DNA is TGTGCCAGCAGCTTGGGGACAAAAACAGATGCGCAGTATTTT. This gives the protein CASSLGTKTDAQYF.

This clonotype has a count of ten or more. The junction differs from germline at one of its ends, possibly a read error. The chain couples TRBV20-1 to TRBJ1-5; D is perhaps TRBD1 (6 bases). Germline values: CDR1 DFQATT, CDR2 SNEGSKA (reference sequence). The CDR3 is 13 amino acids. Here the CDR3 DNA reads TGCAGTGCGAGAGGACAGAGCGACCAGCCCCAGCATTTT. Translated, it gives CSARGQSDQPQHF.

This clonotype has ten or more counts. This chain uses TRBV6-5 with TRBJ2-1; D not resolved. This CDR3 comprises 12 residues. CDR1 MNHEY and CDR2 SVGAGI come from the germline V gene. The V end lost 6 bases, the J end lost 8 bases, and 11 bases lay between the germline ends. The CDR3 loop reads CASRNYPHEQFF. The DNA for the CDR3 is TGTGCCAGCAGAAACTATCCCCATGAGCAGTTCTTC.

This clonotype was detected many times. CDR3 loop: CASSFDQGTGFFWQETQYF. The CDR3, as DNA: TGTGCCAGCAGTTTCGACCAAGGGACAGGGTTTTTTTGGCAAGAGACCCAGTACTTC. This rearrangement joins TRBV28 to TRBJ2-5; the match to TRBD1 covers 9 bases. V shed 3 bases, J shed 2 bases, and the junction held 16 bases outside the gene matches. Germline values: CDR1 MDHEN, CDR2 SYDVKM. This CDR3 has 19 residues.